The 8 T cell receptor beta chains presented below share a single source sample, sequenced in a study of early T cells in non-severe SARS-CoV-2 infection. TCRdb re-derived calls from the 5' RACE reads in MiXCR, one entry per CDR3 protein. The repertoire has about 69,000 distinct CDR3 sequences, around 15% of them found once; the top ten carry 11% to 15%. What was sequenced was whole blood. These receptors were taken from an adult who was a healthcare worker with PCR-confirmed SARS-CoV-2 infection or an uninfected control (not recorded which).

The chain links TRBV7-2 to TRBJ1-4; the D gene is possibly TRBD1 (6 bases). CDR1 is SGHTA and CDR2 is FQGNSA in the germline V gene. Trimming shortened V by 6 bases and J by 3 bases, and 8 bases separated the two germline ends. The CDR3 is made up of 13 amino acids. CDR3 protein: CASSRTANEKLFF. The CDR3 DNA reads as TGTGCCAGCAGTCGGACAGCTAATGAAAAACTGTTTTTT. Full variable domain (outside the CDR3, taken from reference TRBV7-2 and TRBJ1-4): GAGVSQSPSNKVTEKGKDVELRCDPISGHTALYWYRQSLGQGLEFLIYFQGNSAPDKSGLPSDRFSAERTGGSVSTLTIQRTQQEDSAVYLCASSRTANEKLFFGSGTQLSVL.

V gene TRBV7-3 combines with J gene TRBJ2-7, with D perhaps given as TRBD1 or TRBD2 (5 bases each). This CDR3 has 12 residues. The germline gives CDR1 SGHTA, CDR2 FQGTGA. V shed 4 bases and J shed 7 bases, with 11 bases lying between them. The CDR3 loop reads CASSSTGGEQYF. The DNA of the CDR3 is TGTGCCAGCAGCTCAACAGGAGGTGAGCAGTACTTC.

This clonotype was seen at least ten times. The chain is built from TRBV7-9 and TRBJ2-7; D is possibly TRBD2 (5 bases). The CDR3 length is 16 residues. Germline lookup yields CDR1 SEHNR and CDR2 FQNEAQ (reference sequence). V was pared by 4 bases and J by 5 bases, with 21 bases between. CDR3 loop: CASSSSTMGAGDEQYF. DNA for the CDR3: TGTGCCAGCAGCTCCTCAACTATGGGAGCCGGGGACGAGCAGTACTTC. Based on the CDR3 plus reference TRBV7-9 and TRBJ2-7, the full variable domain is DTGVSQNPRHKITKRGQNVTFRCDPISEHNRLYWYRQTLGQGPEFLTYFQNEAQLEKSRLLSDRFSAERPKGSFSTLEIQRTEQGDSAMYLCASSSSTMGAGDEQYFGPGTRLTVT.

This clonotype was seen at least ten times. The V call is TRBV5-6, the J call TRBJ2-5, with D possibly TRBD2 on 6 matching bases. The germline V and J ends were trimmed by 0 bases and 2 bases, with 11 bases remaining between them. This CDR3 spans 15 amino acids. Germline V gives CDR1 SGHDT, CDR2 YYEEEE. In DNA form, the CDR3 reads TGTGCCAGCAGCTTGGCCGGGAGAGGACAAGAGACCCAGTACTTC. It translates to CASSLAGRGQETQYF.

This clonotype was counted only a few times. The chain couples TRBV6-5 to TRBJ1-1; perhaps TRBD1 as D (6 bases). Germline V CDR1 and CDR2: MNHEY, SVGAGI. CDR3 length: 11 residues. The V end lost 8 bases, the J end lost 5 bases, and 9 bases lay between the germline ends. CDR3 nucleotide sequence: TGTGCCAGCTTGAGGGGGACTGAAGCTTTCTTT. Translating gives CASLRGTEAFF.

The rearrangement joins TRBV13 to TRBJ2-1, with D possibly being TRBD1 (5 bases). This CDR3 region has 16 residues. V dropped 1 base and J dropped 4 bases, with 14 bases sitting between them. The germline CDR1 and CDR2 sequences are PRHDT and FYEKMQ (reference sequence). The CDR3 DNA sequence: TGTGCCAGCAGCTTAGATGCTCCAGGGCCTTACAATGAGCAGTTCTTC. Protein sequence: CASSLDAPGPYNEQFF.

This clonotype was counted only a few times. The V call is TRBV27, the J call TRBJ2-3; D is perhaps TRBD2 (8 bases). CDR1 MNHEY and CDR2 SMNVEV come from the germline V gene (reference sequence). V was clipped by 6 bases and J by 1 base, with 20 bases between them. The CDR3 length is 17 residues. CDR3 sequence: CASSRPGLGQGTDTQYF. For the CDR3, the DNA is TGTGCCAGCAGCCGTCCGGGACTAGGACAGGGCACAGATACGCAGTATTTT.

This clonotype was seen at least ten times. Here the CDR3 DNA reads TGCGCCAGCAGCTTGGAAGGACAGGGGGCCAGAACGCAGTATTTT. It translates to CASSLEGQGARTQYF. This chain links TRBV5-1 with TRBJ2-3, with 11 bases fitting TRBD1. Germline trimming cut 0 bases from V and 9 bases from J; bases unmatched to any gene: 6. Per germline, CDR1 SGHRS and CDR2 YFSETQ. The CDR3 totals 15 residues.